This TCR beta chain derives from a study of molecular identifiers for immune sequencing clone quantification (dated by TCRdb to between 2017 and 2018). Looking at the study overall: For a replicate experiment, RNA from approximately 20,000 or 100,000 naive CD8 T cells was divided into five aliquots, of which four were sequenced. The study was a methods study using CD8 T cells to benchmark molecular-identifier clustering-based TCR repertoire sequencing (MIDCIRS) and TCR RNA copy counting.

The study at large found these results: About 3.1 recovered TCR RNA copies per cell were obtained by modeling, versus approximately 10 by digital PCR, implying a capture efficiency of approximately 27%. The naive libraries included spiked-in Jurkat TCR RNA (about 9 copies' worth), and this Jurkat TCR RNA is not part of the donor repertoire. When barcode sub-clustering was omitted, TCR diversity was inflated by chimeric consensus sequences, with chimeras reaching as high as 47%. In CMV-specific effector cells, clones with more than 20 RNA copies accounted for over 99% of molecules, whereas in naive cells such clones accounted for under 1%. The sizes of highly expanded clones could end up underestimated when identical TCR molecules share a barcode. Spiked-in Jurkat TCR RNA equal to a single cell's worth was reported to be detectable even within 1,100,000 naive CD8 T cells.

The junction carries 13 bases between V and J, which are trimmed by 0 bases and 4 bases respectively. The cysteine opens and the phenylalanine closes a CDR3 of 15 amino acids. The entry retains the CDR3 DNA only, 45 bases that are in frame from base 1. Libraries of naive CD8 T cells were generated from roughly 21,000 to 960,000 sorted cells, with 10%, 30% or 50% of the purified RNA used. Naive CD8 T cells, defined as CD8+CD4-CCR7+CD45RA+, were FACS-sorted into RLT Plus buffer on a BD FACSAria II. Roughly nine TCR copies' worth of Jurkat RNA were spiked into roughly 18,000-1,000,000 naive CD8 T cell samples to test detection sensitivity. Enrichment of CD8 T cells was done with RosetteSep CD8+ T Cell Enrichment Cocktail plus Ficoll-Paque, and ACK red cell lysis came afterward. This clonotype came up many times. The antigen it recognizes is unknown. No base-level quality is on record; no much larger clone is a single base apart.

Libraries came from PCR. Sequencing was carried out with an Illumina HiSeq 4000. Bulk TCR libraries were prepared as previously described, using TCR primers listed in Table S5. Purification of total RNA was performed with the Qiagen AllPrep DNA/RNA kit. Before analysis, reads from multiple sequencing runs of one library were combined. The study's own analysis went as follows. Only reads with exact TCR constant sequence were kept, trimmed to 150 nt, and grouped by their 12-nt molecular barcodes. Reads in each barcode group were sub-clustered using a 15% Levenshtein threshold, and a quality-weighted consensus sequence was built for each RNA molecule. Non-functional sequences were removed, as were lower-count sequences one edit away from another. Based on fitting two negative binomial distributions, any barcode sub-cluster with under 20% of the maximum read count was discarded. Clones were called with MiXCR by TCRdb after fastp trimmed the public reads at Q25, and only in-frame beta chains were retained. Identical CDR3 protein sequences are pooled into one entry, listed with their most common genes and DNA. TCRdb, rather than the study authors, made the V and J calls. For this sample there are 300,000 to 400,000 distinct CDR3 sequences; about 20% appear just once. In total, the top ten clones hold more than 0.8% of the sample.

The sequence was obtained from a human donor in good health. Some libraries in this study had Jurkat cell RNA spiked in. This chain joins TRBV12-3 or TRBV12-4 to TRBJ2-7; the D gene is tentatively TRBD1 or TRBD2, each matching 6 bases. Sequencing used naive CD8+ T cells from blood, with Jurkat cell RNA spiked in. The cell subset or site label, as the study defines it: FACS-sorted CD8+CD4-CCR7+CD45RA+ naive T cells. The CDR3 region reads CASSLAGGRTYEQYF. The bases read TGTGCCAGCAGTTTAGCGGGGGGCCGGACTTACGAGCAGTACTTC.